The T cell receptor (beta chain) under discussion was sequenced for a study of molecular identifiers for immune sequencing clone quantification. Both previously described methods and listed TCR primers were employed to make bulk TCR libraries. Via MiXCR, TCRdb re-called the PCR reads, giving one row per CDR3 protein. The repertoire includes approximately 90,000 distinct CDR3 sequences, roughly 21% of them detected once, and roughly 1% sits in the top ten. Researchers sorted naive CD8 T cells as cells that were CD8+CD4-CCR7+CD45RA+. Germline V gives CDR1 LNHDA, CDR2 SQIVND (reference sequence). Losses at the gene ends were 5 bases for V and 0 bases for J; bases not matched to a gene: 6. This CDR3 comprises 15 residues.

The sequencing input was naive CD8+ T cells from blood, with Jurkat cell RNA spiked in. Subset meaning: FACS-sorted CD8+CD4-CCR7+CD45RA+ naive T cells. The clonotype originates from a human donor in good health. Some libraries in this study had Jurkat cell RNA spiked in. This chain joins TRBV19 and TRBJ1-1; the match to TRBD1 covers 7 bases. CDR3: CASSPGQFLNTEAFF. The CDR3, as DNA: TGTGCCAGTAGTCCGGGACAGTTCTTGAACACTGAAGCTTTCTTT.